This entry concerns a single T cell receptor beta chain. Its cognate antigen is unknown. Generated by immunoSEQ multiplex PCR, the TCRdb table keeps only in-frame clones and is missing some. The sample records fewer than 200,000 clones, over 80% being singletons. The entry originates in a study of T cell responses to AZD1222 COVID-19 vaccine. Study-wide results and limits: Reports say nearly half of spike-specific TCRs go after unmutated variant regions.

Germline assignment: CDR1 MDHEN and CDR2 SYDVKM. The CDR3 length is 13 residues. Deletions cut 9 bases from V and 1 base from J, with 12 bases between. This clonotype was sampled from an adult who received the MenACWY meningococcal vaccine as a control. Sequences were derived from peripheral blood, sampled 28 days after the second dose of the MenACWY control vaccine. V usage is TRBV28 and J usage is TRBJ2-5; TRBD1 might be the D (5 bases). The CDR3 sequence: CASTRQLQETQYF. In DNA form, the CDR3 reads TGTGCCAGTACGAGACAGCTCCAAGAGACCCAGTACTTC. The variable domain in full, completed from reference TRBV28 and TRBJ2-5, reads DVKVTQSSRYLVKRTGEKVFLECVQDMDHENMFWYRQDPGLGLRLIYFSYDVKMKEKGDIPEGYSVSREKKERFSLILESASTNQTSMYLCASTRQLQETQYFGPGTRLLVL.